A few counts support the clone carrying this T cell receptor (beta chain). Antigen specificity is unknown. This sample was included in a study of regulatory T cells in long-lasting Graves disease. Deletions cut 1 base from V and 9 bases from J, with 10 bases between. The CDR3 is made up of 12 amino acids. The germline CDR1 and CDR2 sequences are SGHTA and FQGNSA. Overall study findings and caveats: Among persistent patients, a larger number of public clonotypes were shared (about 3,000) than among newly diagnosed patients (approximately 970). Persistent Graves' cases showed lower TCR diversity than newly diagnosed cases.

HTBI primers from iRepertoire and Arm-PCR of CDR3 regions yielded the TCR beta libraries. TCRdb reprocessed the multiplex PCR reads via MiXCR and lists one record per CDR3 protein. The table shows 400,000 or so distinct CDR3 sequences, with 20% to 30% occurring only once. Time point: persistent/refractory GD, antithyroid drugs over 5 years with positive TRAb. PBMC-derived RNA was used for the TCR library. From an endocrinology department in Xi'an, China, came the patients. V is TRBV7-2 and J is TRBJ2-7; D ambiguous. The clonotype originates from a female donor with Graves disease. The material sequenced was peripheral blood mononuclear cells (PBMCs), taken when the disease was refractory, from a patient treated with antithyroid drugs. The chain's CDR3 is CASSLDTGGQYF. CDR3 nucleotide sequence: TGTGCCAGCAGCTTAGACACCGGCGGGCAGTACTTC.